Included here is one T cell receptor (beta chain) sequence, with context. Its matching antigen is unknown. This entry belongs to a study of T cells in Graves' hyperthyroidism and ophthalmopathy. The wider study: The authors collected peripheral blood at initial diagnosis, before any treatment.

Researchers took RNA transcripts and amplified the TCR beta CDR3 regions from them. HTBI primers were used for first-round RT-PCR of the TCR CDR3. TCRdb processed the multiplex PCR reads anew with MiXCR; each CDR3 protein has one entry. Among about 680,000 distinct CDR3 sequences listed, roughly a third were seen once. Notes on the study in general: A model built on 13 V-J features separated ophthalmopathy from stable hyperthyroidism. Within blood appeared most thyroid clonotypes that had expanded above 0.001.

The CDR3 spans 13 residues. V lost 6 bases and J 3 bases, leaving 11 bases between the germline ends. The chain carries TRBV12-3 or TRBV12-4 and TRBJ2-5, with no clear D. Input material: blood. The sequence was collected from a woman between 35 and 50 years old with Graves' hyperthyroidism. CDR3 nucleotide sequence: TGTGCCAGCAGCCAAAACAGAAAAGAGACCCAGTACTTC. Translated: CASSQNRKETQYF.